One T cell receptor beta chain is described in this entry. Its antigen is currently unknown. These data belong to a study of T-cell reconstitution after alpha-beta-depleted transplantation in children. For TCRbeta, the library was prepared with unique molecular identifiers. One entry per CDR3 protein results from TCRdb running MiXCR on the PCR reads. The sample lists hundreds of thousands of distinct CDR3 sequences, roughly a quarter occurring once. Study-wide results and limits: The authors attributed T-cell counts and diversity one year after transplant mostly to newly produced T cells. Surviving recipient T cells and thymic progenitors accounted for the high day-60 TCRbeta diversity observed in some patients.

The CDR3 contains 12 residues. J gave up 7 bases and V 1 base, and 0 bases lay outside the gene matches. CDR1 is LGHDT, CDR2 YNNKEL, per germline (reference sequence). This clonotype originated in a female patient aged 2-15 years who had a stem cell transplant for congenital amegakaryocytic thrombocytopenia, so the T cells may come from the graft donor. The V gene is TRBV3-1, the J gene TRBJ1-2; 7 bases align to TRBD1. This material consisted of PBMCs, mostly from graft donor cells, taken 360 days after TCRalphabeta/CD19-depleted stem cell transplant. CDR3 nucleotide sequence: TGTGCCAGCAGCCAAGGACAGGGTGGCTACACCTTC. It translates to CASSQGQGGYTF.